This TCR beta chain was documented in a study of memory CD4+ T cells and cytomegalovirus serostatus. The sort gate was single viable CD3+CD4+CD8-CD45RO+ cells for memory CD4+ T cells. CMV serostatus came from serum IgG against pp150, pp28, p38, p52. Clones were read by immunoSEQ multiplex PCR, and TCRdb kept only the in-frame ones, dropping some. The repertoire includes tens of thousands of clones, around 76% of them detected once, and more than 1.5% sits in the top ten. The clonotype originates from an adult in good health and CMV-seronegative. Specimen: memory CD4+ T cells from blood.

The CDR3 DNA is TGTGCCAGCAGCCGATTCGTGGGCGCTTCCACTGGAAACACCATATATTTT. It codes for CASSRFVGASTGNTIYF. The chain carries TRBV27 and TRBJ1-3; D ambiguous. The CDR3 loop spans 17 amino acids. V lost 6 bases and J 2 bases, leaving 20 bases between the germline ends. Germline CDR1 is MNHEY and CDR2 is SMNVEV (reference sequence).